This TCR beta chain was identified during a study of OX40 agonist ivuxolimab in advanced cancers. Generated by immunoSEQ multiplex PCR, the TCRdb table keeps only in-frame clones and is missing some. Of about 58,000 clones in the sample, 80% to 90% are singletons; the top ten hold more than 9%. This clone was picked up a small number of times. CDR1 SGHVS and CDR2 FNYEAQ come from the germline V gene. The ends were cut back, 5 bases at V and 3 bases at J, with 14 bases in the middle. The CDR3 is made up of 16 amino acids. The source material was CD4+ or CD8+ T cells sorted from blood, sampled in a trial of the OX40 agonist ivuxolimab. This clonotype was sampled from an adult with an advanced solid tumor such as melanoma, head and neck, liver or kidney cancer. This chain links TRBV7-6 with TRBJ2-6; D ambiguous. CDR3 sequence: CASSPVLVGGANVLTF. DNA for the CDR3: TGTGCCAGCAGCCCGGTCTTGGTCGGTGGGGCCAACGTCCTGACTTTC.